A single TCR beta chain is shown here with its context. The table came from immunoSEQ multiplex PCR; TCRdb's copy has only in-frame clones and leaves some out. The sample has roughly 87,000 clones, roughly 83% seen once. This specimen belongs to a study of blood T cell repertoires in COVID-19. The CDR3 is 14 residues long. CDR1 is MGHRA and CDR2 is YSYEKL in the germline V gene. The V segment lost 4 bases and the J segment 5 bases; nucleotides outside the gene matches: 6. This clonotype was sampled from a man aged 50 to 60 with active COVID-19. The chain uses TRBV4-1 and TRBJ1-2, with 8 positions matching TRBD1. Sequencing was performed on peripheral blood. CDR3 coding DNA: TGCGCCAGCAGCCTCCAAGGACAGGGATATGGCTACACCTTC. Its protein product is CASSLQGQGYGYTF.